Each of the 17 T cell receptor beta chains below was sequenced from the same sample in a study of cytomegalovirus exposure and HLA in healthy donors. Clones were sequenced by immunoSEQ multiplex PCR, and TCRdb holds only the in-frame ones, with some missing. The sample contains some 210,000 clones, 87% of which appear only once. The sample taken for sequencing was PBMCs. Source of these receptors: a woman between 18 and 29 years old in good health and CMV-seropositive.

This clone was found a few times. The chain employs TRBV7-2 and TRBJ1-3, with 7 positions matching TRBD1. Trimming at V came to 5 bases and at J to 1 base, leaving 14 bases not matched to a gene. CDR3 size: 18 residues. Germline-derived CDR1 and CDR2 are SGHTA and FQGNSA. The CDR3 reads CASSRHRGLGISGNTIYF. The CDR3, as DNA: TGTGCCAGCAGCCGCCACAGGGGTTTGGGAATATCTGGAAACACCATATATTTT. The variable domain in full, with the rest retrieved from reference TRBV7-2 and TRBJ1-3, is GAGVSQSPSNKVTEKGKDVELRCDPISGHTALYWYRQSLGQGLEFLIYFQGNSAPDKSGLPSDRFSAERTGGSVSTLTIQRTQQEDSAVYLCASSRHRGLGISGNTIYFGEGSWLTVV.

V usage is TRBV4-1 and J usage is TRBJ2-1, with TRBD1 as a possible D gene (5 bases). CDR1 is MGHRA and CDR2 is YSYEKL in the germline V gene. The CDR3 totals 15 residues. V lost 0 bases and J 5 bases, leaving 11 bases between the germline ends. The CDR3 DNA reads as TGCGCCAGCAGCCAAGAAGCAGGGTCTCACAATGAGCAGTTCTTC. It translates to CASSQEAGSHNEQFF.

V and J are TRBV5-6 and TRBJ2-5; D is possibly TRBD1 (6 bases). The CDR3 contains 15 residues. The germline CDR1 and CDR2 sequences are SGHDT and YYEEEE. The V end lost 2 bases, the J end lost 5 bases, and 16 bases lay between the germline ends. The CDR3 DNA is TGTGCCAGCAGCTTCCGGGACACCCTTGGGGAGACCCAGTACTTC. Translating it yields CASSFRDTLGETQYF.

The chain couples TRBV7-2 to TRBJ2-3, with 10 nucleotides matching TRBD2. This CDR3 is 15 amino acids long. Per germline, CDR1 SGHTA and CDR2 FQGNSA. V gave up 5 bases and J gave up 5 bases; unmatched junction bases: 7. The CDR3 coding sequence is TGTGCCAGCAGCGCAAATCTAGCGGGAGTAGATACGCAGTATTTT. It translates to CASSANLAGVDTQYF.

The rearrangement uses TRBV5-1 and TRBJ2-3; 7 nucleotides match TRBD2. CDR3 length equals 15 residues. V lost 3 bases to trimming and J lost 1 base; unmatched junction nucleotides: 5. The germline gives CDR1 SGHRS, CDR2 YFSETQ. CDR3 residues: CASSWEGRGTDTQYF. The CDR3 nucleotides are TGCGCCAGCAGCTGGGAGGGCCGGGGCACAGATACGCAGTATTTT.

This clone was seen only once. CDR3 amino acids: CASSADSLTDTQYF. The CDR3, as DNA: TGTGCCAGCAGCGCGGACTCGCTCACAGATACGCAGTATTTT. This chain joins TRBV9 and TRBJ2-3; weak D call: TRBD2 (5 bases). Deletions cut 3 bases from V and 2 bases from J, with 10 bases between. Germline V gene sequence: CDR1 SGDLS, CDR2 YYNGEE. This CDR3 has 14 residues.

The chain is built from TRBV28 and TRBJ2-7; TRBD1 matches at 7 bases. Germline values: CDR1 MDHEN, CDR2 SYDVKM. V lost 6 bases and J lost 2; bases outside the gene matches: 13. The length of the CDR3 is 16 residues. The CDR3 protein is CASSPRFGTATYEQYF. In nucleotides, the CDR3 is TGTGCCAGCAGCCCCAGGTTCGGGACAGCCACCTACGAGCAGTACTTC.

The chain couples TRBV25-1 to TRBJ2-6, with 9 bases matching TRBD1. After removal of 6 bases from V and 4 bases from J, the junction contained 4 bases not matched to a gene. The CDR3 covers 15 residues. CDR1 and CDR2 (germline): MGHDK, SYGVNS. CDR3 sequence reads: CASSGQGTGANVLTF. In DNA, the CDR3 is TGTGCCAGCAGCGGACAGGGGACCGGGGCCAACGTCCTGACTTTC.

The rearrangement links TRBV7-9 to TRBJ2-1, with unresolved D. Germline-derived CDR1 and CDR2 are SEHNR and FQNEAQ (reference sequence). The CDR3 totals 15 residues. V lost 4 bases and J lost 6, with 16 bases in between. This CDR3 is CASSSKLRVSNEQFF. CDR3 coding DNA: TGTGCCAGCAGCTCCAAGCTCCGGGTCTCCAATGAGCAGTTCTTC.

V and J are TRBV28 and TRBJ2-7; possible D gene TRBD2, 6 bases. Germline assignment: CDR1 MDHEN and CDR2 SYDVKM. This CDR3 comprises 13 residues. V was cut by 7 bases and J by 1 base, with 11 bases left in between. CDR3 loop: CASIHGRSYEQYF. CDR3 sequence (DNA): TGTGCCAGCATACACGGGAGATCCTACGAGCAGTACTTC. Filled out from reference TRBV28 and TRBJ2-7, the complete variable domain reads DVKVTQSSRYLVKRTGEKVFLECVQDMDHENMFWYRQDPGLGLRLIYFSYDVKMKEKGDIPEGYSVSREKKERFSLILESASTNQTSMYLCASIHGRSYEQYFGPGTRLTVT.

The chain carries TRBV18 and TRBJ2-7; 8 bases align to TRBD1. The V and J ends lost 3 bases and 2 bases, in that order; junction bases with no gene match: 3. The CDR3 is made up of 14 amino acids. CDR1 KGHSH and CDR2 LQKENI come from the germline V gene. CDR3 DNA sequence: TGTGCCAGCTCACCTCCCAGGGGGCCCTACGAGCAGTACTTC. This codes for CASSPPRGPYEQYF.

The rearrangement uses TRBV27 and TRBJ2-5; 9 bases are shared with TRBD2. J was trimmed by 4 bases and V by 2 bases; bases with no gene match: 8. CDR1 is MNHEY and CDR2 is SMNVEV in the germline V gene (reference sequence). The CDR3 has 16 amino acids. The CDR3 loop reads CASSLVAGGRGETQYF. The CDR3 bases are TGTGCCAGCAGTTTAGTTGCGGGAGGGCGGGGAGAGACCCAGTACTTC.

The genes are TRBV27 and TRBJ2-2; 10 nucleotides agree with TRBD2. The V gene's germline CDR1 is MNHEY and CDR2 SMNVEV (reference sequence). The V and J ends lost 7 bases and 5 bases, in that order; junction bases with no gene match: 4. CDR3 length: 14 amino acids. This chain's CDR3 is CASNLAGATGELFF. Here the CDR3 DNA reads TGTGCCAGCAACCTAGCGGGAGCGACCGGGGAGCTGTTTTTT.

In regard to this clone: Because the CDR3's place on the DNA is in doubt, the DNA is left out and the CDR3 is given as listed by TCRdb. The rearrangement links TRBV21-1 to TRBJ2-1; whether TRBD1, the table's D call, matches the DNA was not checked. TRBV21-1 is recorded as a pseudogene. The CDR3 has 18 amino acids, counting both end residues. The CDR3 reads CASSPRWYVCDSNNEQFF.

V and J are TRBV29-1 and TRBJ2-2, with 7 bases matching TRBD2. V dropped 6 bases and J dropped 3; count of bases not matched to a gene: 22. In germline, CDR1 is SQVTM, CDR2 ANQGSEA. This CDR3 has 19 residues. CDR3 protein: CSVGGGGPGSGGYTGELFF. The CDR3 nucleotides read TGCAGCGTGGGGGGGGGAGGGCCAGGGTCTGGTGGTTACACCGGGGAGCTGTTTTTT.

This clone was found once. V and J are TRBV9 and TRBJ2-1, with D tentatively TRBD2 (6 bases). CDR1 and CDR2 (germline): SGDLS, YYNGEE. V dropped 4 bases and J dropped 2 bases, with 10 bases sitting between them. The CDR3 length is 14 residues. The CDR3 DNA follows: TGTGCCAGCAGCCGGGGACTCCCCTACAATGAGCAGTTCTTC. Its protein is CASSRGLPYNEQFF.

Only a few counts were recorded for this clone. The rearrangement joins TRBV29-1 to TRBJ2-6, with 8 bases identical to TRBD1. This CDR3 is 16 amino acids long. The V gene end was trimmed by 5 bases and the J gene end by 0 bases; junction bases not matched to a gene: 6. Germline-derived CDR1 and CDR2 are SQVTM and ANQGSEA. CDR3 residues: CSVLDRVLSGANVLTF. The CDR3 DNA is TGCAGCGTTCTGGACAGGGTCCTCTCTGGGGCCAACGTCCTGACTTTC.